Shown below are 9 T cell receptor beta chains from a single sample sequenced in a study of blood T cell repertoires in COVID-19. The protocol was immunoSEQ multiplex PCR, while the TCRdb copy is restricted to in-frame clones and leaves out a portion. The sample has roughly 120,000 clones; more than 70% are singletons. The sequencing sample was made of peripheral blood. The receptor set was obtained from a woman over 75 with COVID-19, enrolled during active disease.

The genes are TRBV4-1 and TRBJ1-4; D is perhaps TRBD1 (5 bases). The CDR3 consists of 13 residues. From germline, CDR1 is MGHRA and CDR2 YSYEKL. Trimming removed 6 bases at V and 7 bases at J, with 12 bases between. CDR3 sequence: CASSLVRGEKLFF. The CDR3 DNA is TGCGCCAGCAGTCTAGTTAGGGGTGAAAAACTGTTTTTT.

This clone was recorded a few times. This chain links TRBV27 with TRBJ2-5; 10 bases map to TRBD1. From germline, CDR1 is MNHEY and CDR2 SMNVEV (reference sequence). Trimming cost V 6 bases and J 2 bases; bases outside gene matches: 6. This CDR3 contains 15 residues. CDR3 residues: CASRSGQGGQETQYF. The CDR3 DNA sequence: TGTGCCAGCAGGTCTGGACAGGGGGGTCAAGAGACCCAGTACTTC.

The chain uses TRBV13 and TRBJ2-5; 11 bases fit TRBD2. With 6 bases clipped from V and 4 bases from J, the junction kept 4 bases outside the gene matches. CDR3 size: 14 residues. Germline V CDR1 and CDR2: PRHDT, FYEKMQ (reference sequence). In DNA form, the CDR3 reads TGTGCCAGCAGGACAACTAGCGGGAGAGAGACCCAGTACTTC. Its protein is CASRTTSGRETQYF.

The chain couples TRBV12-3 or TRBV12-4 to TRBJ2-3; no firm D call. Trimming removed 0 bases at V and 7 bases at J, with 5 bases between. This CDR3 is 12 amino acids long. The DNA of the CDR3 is TGTGCCAGCAGTTTAGCGAGGAATACGCAGTATTTT. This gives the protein CASSLARNTQYF.

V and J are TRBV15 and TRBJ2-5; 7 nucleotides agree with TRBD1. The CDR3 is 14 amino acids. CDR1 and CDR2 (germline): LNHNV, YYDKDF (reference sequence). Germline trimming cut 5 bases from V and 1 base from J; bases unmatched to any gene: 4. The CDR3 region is CATSPTGVQETQYF. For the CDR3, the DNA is TGTGCCACCAGCCCAACAGGGGTCCAAGAGACCCAGTACTTC.

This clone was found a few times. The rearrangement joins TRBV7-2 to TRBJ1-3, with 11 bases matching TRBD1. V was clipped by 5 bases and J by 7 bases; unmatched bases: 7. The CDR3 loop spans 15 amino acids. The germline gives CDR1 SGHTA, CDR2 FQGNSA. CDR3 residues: CASSPPGQGGNTIYF. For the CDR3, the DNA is TGTGCCAGCAGCCCCCCGGGACAGGGGGGGAACACCATATATTTT.

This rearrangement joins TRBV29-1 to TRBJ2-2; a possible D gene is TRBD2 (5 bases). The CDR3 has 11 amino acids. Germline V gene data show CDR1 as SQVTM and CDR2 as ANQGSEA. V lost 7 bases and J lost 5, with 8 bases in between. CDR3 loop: CSASGTGELFF. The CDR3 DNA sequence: TGCAGCGCCTCGGGGACCGGGGAGCTGTTTTTT.

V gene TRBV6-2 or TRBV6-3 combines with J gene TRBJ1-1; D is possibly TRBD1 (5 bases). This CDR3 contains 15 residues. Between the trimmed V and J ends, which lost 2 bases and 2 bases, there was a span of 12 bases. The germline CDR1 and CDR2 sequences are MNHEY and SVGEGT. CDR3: CASSYLGTVNTEAFF. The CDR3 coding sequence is TGTGCCAGCAGTTACCTTGGGACTGTAAACACTGAAGCTTTCTTT.

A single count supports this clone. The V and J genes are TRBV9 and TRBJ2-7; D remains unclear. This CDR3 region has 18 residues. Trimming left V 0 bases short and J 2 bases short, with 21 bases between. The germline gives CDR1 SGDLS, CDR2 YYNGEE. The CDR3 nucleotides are TGTGCCAGCAGCGTAGGCCCCATCGCAGGTACCTCGACCTACGAGCAGTACTTC. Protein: CASSVGPIAGTSTYEQYF.